This TCR beta chain stems from a study of T cell responses to AZD1222 COVID-19 vaccine (dated by TCRdb to the early 2020s). About the study as a whole: AZD1222 recipients with second doses at about 4 weeks or about 12 weeks were pooled, because spike-specific TCR depth and breadth did not differ between schedules. TCR sequencing was performed for roughly 250 trial participants, of whom about 200 were given two doses of AZD1222 and approximately 25 were given two doses of MenACWY control vaccine. Trial participants were enrolled by age into subgroups of 18-55, 56-69 and 70-plus years, and around 150, 28 and 57 TCR-sequenced participants, respectively, were included in these subgroups. Study-wide findings and limitations: Because no day 14 peak-response samples were available, repertoires were characterized only after the peak T cell response. Vaccine-associated CD4 TCRs spanned the whole spike protein, with dominant responses in regions 160-218 and 743-854. Conclusions about previously exposed vaccinees are limited because only a handful of AZD1222 recipients were SARS-CoV-2 seropositive at baseline. Participants were mostly white British, with more females than males. The authors suggested clonal diversity may have been underestimated. Reportedly, close to half of the unique spike-specific TCRs recognized epitopes lying outside the regions that are mutated in the B.1.351 and B.1.1.7 variants. The 56-69-year group was small, and its depth increase did not reach significance, likely because of low power. After two AZD1222 doses, spike-specific TCR breadth and depth were significantly higher than at day 0 and than in MenACWY recipients.

In regard to this clone: Its antigen is currently not known. Base quality data are lacking; no much larger clone is found one base away.

Per the publication, the time point label means: baseline before first vaccination. Vaccinee samples came from UK trials COV001 and COV002, including a single-blind randomized controlled phase 2/3 trial of AZD1222 (ChAdOx1 nCoV-19) in healthy adults. Trial participant PBMC samples were collected at day 0 and day 28 after the second dose for TCRbeta chain sequencing. V is trimmed back by 6 bases and J by 10 bases, and the junction contains 4 bases that no gene match accounts for. The germline V gene (reference sequence) yields LNHDA for CDR1 and SQIVND for CDR2. The CDR3 covers 12 residues, taking in both the cysteine and the phenylalanine. Here the CDR3 DNA is all that survives: 36 bases in frame from base 1. The CDR3 regions of human TCRbeta chains were subjected to immunosequencing. In the authors' own workflow: TCRs in the repertoires were compared against a reference library of SARS-CoV-2-specific TCRs that had been generated with the MIRA antigen-specificity platform. Breadth was defined as the fraction of unique TCRs that were SARS-CoV-2-associated. Depth was defined as the fraction of total T cells that were SARS-CoV-2-associated. Using the MIRA data, every spike-specific TCR was mapped to the spike region that the TCR reacted to and assigned to either a CD4 or a CD8 class. Log10-transformed breadth and depth values were compared by one-way ANOVA with Sidak's multiple comparisons tests. In TCRdb, the immuneACCESS table is reduced to in-frame sequences with V and J assigned. These tables do not hold every clone; where another copy was compared, an unresolved V gene accounts for under half, and the others remain unexplained. The DNA gave D and trimming, while V, J and clone size come from that table. The sample records more than 100,000 clones, approximately 90% of which are singletons. Approximately 1.6% of the sample lies in the top ten.

The sequenced sample was peripheral blood, obtained on day 0 of AZD1222 vaccination. The rearranged segments are TRBV19 and TRBJ2-3; TRBD1 fits 10 bases in the junction. The clonotype was recovered from an adult in good health. CDR3 reads: CASRDGQGAQYF. The base sequence is TGTGCCAGTAGGGATGGACAGGGGGCGCAGTATTTT.